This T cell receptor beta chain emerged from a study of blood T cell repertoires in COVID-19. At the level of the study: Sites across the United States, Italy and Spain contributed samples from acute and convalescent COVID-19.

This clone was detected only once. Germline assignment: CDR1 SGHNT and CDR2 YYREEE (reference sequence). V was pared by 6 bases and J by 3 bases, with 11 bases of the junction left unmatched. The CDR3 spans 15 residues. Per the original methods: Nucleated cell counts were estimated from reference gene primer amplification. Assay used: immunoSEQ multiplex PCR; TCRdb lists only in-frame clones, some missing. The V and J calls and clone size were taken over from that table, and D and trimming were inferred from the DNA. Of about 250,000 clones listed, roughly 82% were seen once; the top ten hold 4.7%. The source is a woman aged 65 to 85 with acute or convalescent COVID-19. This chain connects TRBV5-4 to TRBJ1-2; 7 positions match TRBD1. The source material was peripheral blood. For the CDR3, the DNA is TGTGCCAGCATCCCTCTGCAGGGGGGTGACTATGGCTACACCTTC. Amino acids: CASIPLQGGDYGYTF. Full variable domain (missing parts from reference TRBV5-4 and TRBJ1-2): ETGVTQSPTHLIKTRGQQVTLRCSSQSGHNTVSWYQQALGQGPQFIFQYYREEENGRGNFPPRFSGLQFPNYSSELNVNALELDDSALYLCASIPLQGGDYGYTFGSGTRLTVV.